One TCR beta chain is described in this entry. The ends were cut back, 5 bases at V and 1 base at J, with 11 bases in the middle. There are 14 residues in the CDR3. Germline assignment: CDR1 SGHTA and CDR2 FQGNSA. The data derive from a study of CD8 T cells in Susac syndrome. Reverse transcription of roughly 0.45 to 1 ug RNA used random hexamers. Each CDR3 protein gets one entry after TCRdb re-called the immunoSEQ multiplex PCR reads with MiXCR. The sample lists some 65,000 distinct CDR3 sequences; approximately 94% were seen once. The J gene is TRBJ1-1, the V gene TRBV7-2; D not certain. The specimen was CD8+ T cells from PBMCs. The receptor comes from a human donor with multiple sclerosis. The CDR3 protein is CASSPMGTNTEAFF. The CDR3 DNA reads as TGTGCCAGCAGCCCCATGGGAACGAACACTGAAGCTTTCTTT. Supplemented by reference TRBV7-2 and TRBJ1-1, the full variable domain reads GAGVSQSPSNKVTEKGKDVELRCDPISGHTALYWYRQSLGQGLEFLIYFQGNSAPDKSGLPSDRFSAERTGGSVSTLTIQRTQQEDSAVYLCASSPMGTNTEAFFGQGTRLTVV.